The present entry profiles one T cell receptor beta chain with its context. Its recognized antigen is unknown. No base quality information exists; no much larger clone differs at one position. These data come from a study of blood T cells in healthy people across ages (dated by TCRdb to the mid-2010s). Regarding the complete study: Template switching captured roughly one uniquely barcoded TCR beta cDNA molecule per two T cells in model experiments. Four age groups were formed from the donors: young (average approximately 15 years), middle-aged (around 41), aged (about 62) and long-lived (more than 75). To avoid experimental bias, donors of different ages were randomly spread across the sequencing lanes. Age-related changes in TCR beta repertoire diversity were measured in the study by deep sequencing normalized with unique cDNA molecular identifiers. Two additional independent replicas of 1 million unique cDNA reads from the same blood draw were analyzed for two donors (one aged 18 to 30 and one aged 80 or older). The investigation overall reported the following: Estimates of total diversity based on one million sequenced T cells were regarded as lower bounds and as underestimates. Observed TCR beta diversity per million T cells fell roughly linearly with age, and a significant reduction was already apparent by age roughly 40. Because donor CMV infection status was unknown, age-related changes in expanded clonotypes were potentially confounded. Bulk unsorted PBMC profiling prevented conclusive comparison of naive and antigen-experienced compartments. Observed TCR beta diversity correlated strongly with the percentage of naive T cells measured by flow cytometry. The long-lived group showed more naive CD4+ T cells, fewer expanded clones and increased TCR diversity than the aged group, suggesting age selection.

Trimming removed 10 bases from V and 2 bases from J, leaving 11 bases between the germline ends. The CDR3 sequence holds 13 residues, the cysteine and phenylalanine included. Left in the record is the CDR3 DNA by itself, 39 bases read in frame from the first base. The germline V gene gives CDR1 as MDHEN and CDR2 as SYDVKM. The library was built by means of 5' RACE. TCRdb records Illumina HiSeq 2500 as the sequencer. The second PCR ran for roughly 7 to 11 cycles and used a J-beta primer mix along with a sample-barcoded 5' primer. A unique molecular identifier was introduced onto each TCR beta cDNA molecule by a template-switch 5' adaptor carrying 12 random nucleotides. Each sample yielded at least 2.5 million CDR3-containing paired-end reads. First-strand cDNA was synthesized from all RNA with the Mint cDNA synthesis kit, primed by a TRBC-specific oligonucleotide. After uracil-DNA glycosylase treatment, a first 18-cycle PCR used universal primers M1SS and BC2_uni_R on all cDNA. The authors' pipeline ran thus. For normalization, 1 million high-quality reads were randomly selected from each sample, with every read carrying a distinct molecular identifier. Reads with shared molecular identifiers were discarded instead of being binned into consensus sequences. MiTCR, run with a Q25 quality threshold and the strictest error-elimination algorithm, handled CDR3 identification, clonotype clustering and error correction. Lower-bound total TCR beta diversity was estimated with a nonparametric unseen species model using Euler transformation. TCRdb trimmed public reads at Q25 via fastp, called clones via MiXCR and kept in-frame beta chains. Entries that share a CDR3 protein sequence are merged under the most common genes and DNA. TCRdb's processing, not the authors', yielded these V and J calls. For this sample the table gives more than 1 million distinct CDR3 sequences, of which under 45% were detected only once. The ten largest clones add up to approximately 17% of the sample.

The 35 to 40 donors, aged about 6 to 90 years, were systemically healthy Caucasian individuals from Russia. Each donor gave around 9.8 milliliters of peripheral blood, collected into EDTA-treated Vacutainer tubes. Ficoll-Paque density-gradient centrifugation was used to isolate PBMCs, with at least 6.5 million per sample. Trizol reagent was used to extract total RNA from PBMCs, with at least 5 micrograms per sample. For every donor, flow cytometry on a PBMC aliquot measured the percentage of naive CD45RAhigh/CD27high T cells. This clonotype was obtained from a woman aged 60 to 75 in good health. The rearrangement joined TRBV28 to TRBJ2-2, with the D gene not confidently named. Sequencing was done on a sample of blood. This receptor has the CDR3 CAIARYNTGELFF. The sequenced DNA: TGTGCCATAGCCCGGTATAACACCGGGGAGCTGTTTTTT. With the portions outside the CDR3 filled from the reference TRBV28 and TRBJ2-2 genes, the complete variable region becomes DVKVTQSSRYLVKRTGEKVFLECVQDMDHENMFWYRQDPGLGLRLIYFSYDVKMKEKGDIPEGYSVSREKKERFSLILESASTNQTSMYLCAIARYNTGELFFGEGSRLTVL.